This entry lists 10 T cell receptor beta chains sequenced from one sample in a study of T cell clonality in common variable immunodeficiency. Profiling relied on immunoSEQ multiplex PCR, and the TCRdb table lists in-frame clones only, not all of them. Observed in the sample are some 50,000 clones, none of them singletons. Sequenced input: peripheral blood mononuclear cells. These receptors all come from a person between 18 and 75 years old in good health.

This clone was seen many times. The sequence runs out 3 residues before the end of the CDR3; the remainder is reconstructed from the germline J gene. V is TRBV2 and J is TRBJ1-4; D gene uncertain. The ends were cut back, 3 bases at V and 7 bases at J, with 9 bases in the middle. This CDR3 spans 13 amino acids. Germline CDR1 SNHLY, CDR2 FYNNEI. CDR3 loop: CASSEGHGEKLFF. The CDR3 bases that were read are TGTGCCAGCAGTGAGGGCCACGGTGAAAAA.

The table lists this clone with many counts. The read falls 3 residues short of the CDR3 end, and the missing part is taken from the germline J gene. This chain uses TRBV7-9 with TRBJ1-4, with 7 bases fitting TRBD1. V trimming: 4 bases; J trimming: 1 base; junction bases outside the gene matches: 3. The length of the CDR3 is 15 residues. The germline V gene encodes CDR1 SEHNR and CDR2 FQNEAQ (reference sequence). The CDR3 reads CASSSQGRTNEKLFF. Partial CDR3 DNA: TGTGCCAGCAGCTCACAGGGGAGAACTAATGAAAAA. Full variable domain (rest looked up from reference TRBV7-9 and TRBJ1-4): DTGVSQNPRHKITKRGQNVTFRCDPISEHNRLYWYRQTLGQGPEFLTYFQNEAQLEKSRLLSDRFSAERPKGSFSTLEIQRTEQGDSAMYLCASSSQGRTNEKLFFGSGTQLSVL.

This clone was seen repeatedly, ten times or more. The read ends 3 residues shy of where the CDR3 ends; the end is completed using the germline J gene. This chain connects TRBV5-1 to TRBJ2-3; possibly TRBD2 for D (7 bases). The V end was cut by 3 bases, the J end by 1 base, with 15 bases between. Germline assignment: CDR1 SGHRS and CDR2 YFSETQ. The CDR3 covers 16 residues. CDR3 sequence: CASSYLGGARTDTQYF. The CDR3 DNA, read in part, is TGCGCCAGCAGCTACTTGGGGGGGGCCCGCACAGATACG. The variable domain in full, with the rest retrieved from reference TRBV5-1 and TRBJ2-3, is KAGVTQTPRYLIKTRGQQVTLSCSPISGHRSVSWYQQTPGQGLQFLFEYFSETQRNKGNFPGRFSGRQFSNSRSEMNVSTLELGDSALYLCASSYLGGARTDTQYFGPGTRLTVL.

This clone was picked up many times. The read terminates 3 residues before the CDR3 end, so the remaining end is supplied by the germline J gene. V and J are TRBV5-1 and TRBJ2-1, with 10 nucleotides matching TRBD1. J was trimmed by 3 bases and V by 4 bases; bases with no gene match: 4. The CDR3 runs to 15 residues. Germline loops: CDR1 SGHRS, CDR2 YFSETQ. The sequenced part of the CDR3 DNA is TGCGCCAGCAGCGCGGGACAGGGGATCTACAATGAG. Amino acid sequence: CASSAGQGIYNE. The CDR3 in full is CASSAGQGIYNEQFF.

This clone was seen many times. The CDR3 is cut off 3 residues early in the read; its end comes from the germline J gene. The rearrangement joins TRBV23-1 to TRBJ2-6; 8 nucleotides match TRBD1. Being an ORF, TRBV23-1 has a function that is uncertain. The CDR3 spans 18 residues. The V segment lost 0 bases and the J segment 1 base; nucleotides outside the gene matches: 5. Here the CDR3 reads CASSQSGQDGSGANVLTF. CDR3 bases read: TGCGCCAGCAGTCAATCGGGACAGGATGGGTCTGGGGCCAACGTC.

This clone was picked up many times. The CDR3 spells CASRGRAGNTDTQYF. CDR3 DNA, as far as it was read: TGTGCCAGCAGAGGGCGGGCGGGGAACACAGATACG. The chain is built from TRBV19 and TRBJ2-3; perhaps TRBD2 as D (6 bases). The CDR3 extends 3 residues past the end of the read, so its final part is completed from the germline J gene. The CDR3 runs to 15 residues. Trimming stripped 9 bases from V and 2 bases from J, with 18 bases between. Germline V gene lookup returns CDR1 LNHDA and CDR2 SQIVND (reference sequence).

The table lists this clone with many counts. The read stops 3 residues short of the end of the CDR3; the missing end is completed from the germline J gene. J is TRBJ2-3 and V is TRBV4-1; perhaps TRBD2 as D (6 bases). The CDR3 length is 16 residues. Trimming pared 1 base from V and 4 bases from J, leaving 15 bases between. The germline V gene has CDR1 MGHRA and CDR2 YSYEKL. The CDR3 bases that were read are TGCGCCAGCAGCCAAGGTATTAGCGGAAATGCAGATACG. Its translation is CASSQGISGNADT. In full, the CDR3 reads CASSQGISGNADTQYF.

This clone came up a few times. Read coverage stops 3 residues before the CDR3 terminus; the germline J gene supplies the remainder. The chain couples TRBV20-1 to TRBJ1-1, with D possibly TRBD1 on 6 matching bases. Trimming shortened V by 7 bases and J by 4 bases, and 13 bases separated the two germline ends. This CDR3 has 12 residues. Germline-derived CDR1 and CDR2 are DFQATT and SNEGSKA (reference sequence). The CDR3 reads CSVRGGSTEAFF. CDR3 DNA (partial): TGCAGTGTTAGGGGGGGATCCACTGAA.

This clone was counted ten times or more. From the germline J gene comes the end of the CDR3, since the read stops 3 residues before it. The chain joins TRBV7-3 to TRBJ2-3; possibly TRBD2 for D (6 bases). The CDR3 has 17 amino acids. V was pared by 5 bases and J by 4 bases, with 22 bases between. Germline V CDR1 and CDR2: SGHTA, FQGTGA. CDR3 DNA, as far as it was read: TGTGCCAGCAGCCCCCAGTCCGCGGAGGGAGCGGCAGATACG. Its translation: CASSPQSAEGAADT. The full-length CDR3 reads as CASSPQSAEGAADTQYF. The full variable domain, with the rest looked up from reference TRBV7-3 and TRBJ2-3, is GAGVSQTPSNKVTEKGKYVELRCDPISGHTALYWYRQSLGQGPEFLIYFQGTGAADDSGLPNDRFFAVRPEGSVSTLKIQRTERGDSAVYLCASSPQSAEGAADTQYFGPGTRLTVL.

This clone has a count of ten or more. CDR3 loop: CASSPRGTGELFF. CDR3 bases read: TGTGCCAGCAGCCCTCGGGGAACCGGGGAG. The rearrangement joins TRBV7-3 to TRBJ2-2, with a weak D call TRBD2 (5 bases). The sequence runs out 3 residues before the end of the CDR3; the remainder is reconstructed from the germline J gene. The CDR3 extends over 13 amino acids. V was cut by 5 bases and J by 5 bases, with 9 bases left in between. Germline lookup yields CDR1 SGHTA and CDR2 FQGTGA.